Following are 17 T cell receptor beta chains from one sample sequenced in a study of identical twins. TCRdb re-called the 5' RACE reads through MiXCR, storing one row per CDR3 protein. The sample lists more than 650,000 distinct CDR3 sequences, less than 7% occurring once. Sequenced sample: naive T cells sorted from blood. The receptors come from a young man in good health.

This clonotype was recorded many times. The chain combines TRBV29-1 with TRBJ2-1; possibly TRBD2 for D (5 bases). The length of the CDR3 is 14 residues. The germline V gene encodes CDR1 SQVTM and CDR2 ANQGSEA. V lost 5 bases, J lost 6 bases, and 17 bases lay in between. Written as DNA, the CDR3 is TGCAGCGTTACCCGGGATCCTGCGGGCAATGAGCAGTTCTTC. This codes for CSVTRDPAGNEQFF.

This clonotype was seen many times. The rearrangement links TRBV5-1 to TRBJ1-1; D uncertain. The germline V gene has CDR1 SGHRS and CDR2 YFSETQ. CDR3 length: 14 residues. Between the trimmed V and J ends, which lost 0 bases and 1 base, there was a span of 7 bases. CDR3 DNA sequence: TGCGCCAGCAGCTTGGACACCCAGAACACTGAAGCTTTCTTT. Protein sequence: CASSLDTQNTEAFF.

This clonotype was seen many times. The chain is built from TRBV5-5 and TRBJ1-6, with 7 bases that match TRBD1. In germline, CDR1 is SGHKS, CDR2 YYEKEE (reference sequence). This CDR3 contains 16 residues. Trimming cost V 3 bases and J 10 bases; bases outside gene matches: 13. The CDR3 DNA reads TGTGCCAGCAGCTCAACAGGGGTCGGCGGCAACTCACCCCTCCACTTT. Its protein product is CASSSTGVGGNSPLHF.

This clonotype was counted many times. This rearrangement joins TRBV11-2 to TRBJ2-1; TRBD2 is a possible D gene (6 bases). This CDR3 comprises 14 residues. Trimming removed 4 bases from V and 3 bases from J, with 10 bases in between. The germline gives CDR1 SGHAT, CDR2 FQNNGV. This CDR3 reads CASSYSGNYNEQFF. CDR3 DNA: TGTGCCAGCAGCTATAGCGGAAACTACAATGAGCAGTTCTTC.

This chain joins TRBV29-1 and TRBJ2-1; maybe TRBD2 (5 bases). V lost 2 bases to trimming and J lost 4 bases, with 15 bases between them. CDR1 and CDR2 from the germline V gene are SQVTM and ANQGSEA. The CDR3 runs to 15 residues. The CDR3: CSVETSRASYNEQFF. CDR3 sequence (DNA): TGCAGCGTTGAAACGTCGCGGGCCTCGTACAATGAGCAGTTCTTC.

This clonotype was seen at least ten times. V gene TRBV10-3 combines with J gene TRBJ2-7; 11 bases match TRBD1. Germline values: CDR1 ENHRY, CDR2 SYGVKD. With V trimmed by 11 bases and J by 2 bases, 5 bases remained unmatched. The CDR3 extends over 13 amino acids. CDR3 bases: TGTGCCGCGGGACAGGGGGGCACCTACGAGCAGTACTTC. Protein product: CAAGQGGTYEQYF.

This clonotype was detected ten times or more. V is TRBV18 and J is TRBJ2-5; possibly TRBD1 or TRBD2 for D (6 bases each). Between the trimmed V and J ends, which lost 8 bases and 2 bases, there was a span of 12 bases. The CDR3 contains 13 residues. Germline V gives CDR1 KGHSH, CDR2 LQKENI. CDR3 coding DNA: TGTGCCAGCAGCCCGGGGGCTCAAGAGACCCAGTACTTC. Translated, it gives CASSPGAQETQYF.

This clonotype occurred a few times. The CDR3: CAWSVQSLNTYNEQFF. The DNA of the CDR3 is TGTGCCTGGAGTGTACAGTCCCTTAACACCTACAATGAGCAGTTCTTC. This chain uses TRBV30 with TRBJ2-1; D is unresolved. The CDR3 contains 16 residues. V was shortened by 0 bases and J by 2 bases, with 14 bases between the two germline ends. Germline CDR1 GTSNPN, CDR2 SVGIG (reference sequence).

The J gene is TRBJ1-6, the V gene TRBV10-3; 8 positions agree with TRBD1. Germline assignment: CDR1 ENHRY and CDR2 SYGVKD. V lost 2 bases to trimming and J lost 10 bases; unmatched junction nucleotides: 7. CDR3 length: 15 amino acids. The CDR3 DNA reads as TGTGCCATCAGTGAGGCGGGGCAGGGGGCCTCACCCCTCCACTTT. Amino acid sequence: CAISEAGQGASPLHF.

The chain links TRBV11-2 to TRBJ2-7; 10 bases agree with TRBD2. The V gene's germline CDR1 is SGHAT and CDR2 FQNNGV. The CDR3 covers 17 residues. V shed 3 bases, J shed 1 base, and the junction held 9 bases outside the gene matches. The CDR3 DNA sequence: TGTGCCAGCAGCTTTGAATTAGCGGGGGGAATTTCCTACGAGCAGTACGTC. This encodes CASSFELAGGISYEQYV.

This chain joins TRBV11-2 and TRBJ2-5; D unclear. The CDR3 length is 14 residues. Deletions cut 2 bases from V and 3 bases from J, with 10 bases between. From germline, CDR1 is SGHAT and CDR2 FQNNGV. The CDR3 sequence: CASSLWSSEETQYF. In DNA form, the CDR3 reads TGTGCCAGCAGCTTATGGTCTTCGGAAGAGACCCAGTACTTC.

This clonotype was seen a few times. The chain uses TRBV28 and TRBJ2-6; 10 nucleotides match TRBD2. Germline assignment: CDR1 MDHEN and CDR2 SYDVKM. The CDR3 has 19 residues. V gave up 4 bases and J gave up 0 bases; unmatched junction bases: 9. In nucleotides, the CDR3 is TGTGCCAGCAGTTCCCTTAGCGGGAGGCCTCCCTCTGGGGCCAACGTCCTGACTTTC. Translation gives CASSSLSGRPPSGANVLTF.

Many counts were recorded for this clonotype. This chain uses TRBV6-5 with TRBJ1-4; no definite D call. CDR3 length: 13 residues. V lost 10 bases and J 3 bases, leaving 12 bases between the germline ends. Germline V CDR1 and CDR2: MNHEY, SVGAGI. The CDR3 loop is CATRWGSNEKLFF. Here the CDR3 DNA reads TGTGCCACCCGTTGGGGATCTAATGAAAAACTGTTTTTT.

This clonotype was detected ten times or more. This rearrangement joins TRBV20-1 to TRBJ2-1, with 8 bases that match TRBD2. V gave up 6 bases and J gave up 7 bases; unmatched junction bases: 14. The CDR3 has 15 amino acids. Germline CDR1 DFQATT, CDR2 SNEGSKA (reference sequence). This CDR3 reads CSALLTGGKGNEQFF. CDR3 coding DNA: TGCAGTGCGCTACTAACGGGAGGGAAGGGTAATGAGCAGTTCTTC.

This clonotype was counted a few times. The V call is TRBV5-1, the J call TRBJ2-6; 10 bases line up with TRBD2. The CDR3 extends over 19 amino acids. With 0 bases clipped from V and 0 bases from J, the junction kept 6 bases outside the gene matches. Germline V gene data show CDR1 as SGHRS and CDR2 as YFSETQ. The CDR3 spells CASSLASASGSSGANVLTF. The CDR3 nucleotides read TGCGCCAGCAGCTTGGCCTCGGCTAGCGGGAGCTCTGGGGCCAACGTCCTGACTTTC.

This clonotype has at least ten counts. The chain couples TRBV12-3 or TRBV12-4 to TRBJ2-2, with D perhaps TRBD2 (5 bases). The CDR3 covers 15 residues. V was cut by 1 base and J by 7 bases, with 13 bases left in between. The CDR3: CASSLVRTPFGELFF. The CDR3 region has the DNA TGTGCCAGCAGTTTAGTTCGGACTCCGTTCGGGGAGCTGTTTTTT.

This chain connects TRBV3-1 to TRBJ2-1; maybe TRBD1 (6 bases). Between the trimmed V and J ends, which lost 5 bases and 2 bases, there was a span of 10 bases. This CDR3 comprises 14 residues. Per germline, CDR1 LGHDT and CDR2 YNNKEL (reference sequence). The CDR3 loop is CASSSRGTYNEQFF. The CDR3 DNA follows: TGTGCCAGCAGCTCCAGGGGAACCTACAATGAGCAGTTCTTC.